This T cell receptor beta chain emerged from a study of cytotoxic CD8 clonotypes in ibrutinib-treated CLL. The CDR3 loop spans 13 amino acids. The germline V gene encodes CDR1 SGHDT and CDR2 YYEEEE. V was clipped by 1 base and J by 3 bases, with 7 bases between them. Sequencing used immunoSEQ multiplex PCR; TCRdb keeps in-frame clones, though not all of them. In the table there are 25,000 to 30,000 clones, more than 60% of which are singletons. Sequenced material: PBMCs, taken after 24 months of ibrutinib treatment. The sequence came from a human donor with chronic lymphocytic leukemia. J is TRBJ1-2 and V is TRBV5-6; D is uncertain. CDR3 sequence: CASSLTPDYGYTF. CDR3 bases: TGTGCCAGCAGCTTGACCCCTGACTATGGCTACACCTTC.